This is a list of T cell receptor beta chains from one sample in a study of cytomegalovirus exposure and HLA in healthy donors. Sequenced by immunoSEQ multiplex PCR; TCRdb stores in-frame clones only, minus some. The sample includes 150,000 to 200,000 clones, around 72% of them seen just once. The material sequenced was PBMCs. Receptors were obtained from a man in his forties in good health and CMV-seropositive. Both conserved end residues are part of each CDR3. The order of the fields is V gene, J gene, CDR3 protein.

>TRBV7-2|TRBJ2-2
CASRTGTSHTGELFF
>TRBV6-5|TRBJ2-2
CASSYSTGIGGELFF
>TRBV29-1|TRBJ2-2
CSALPGDRGMTGELFF
>TRBV19|TRBJ2-1
CASSRSTSYNEQFF
>TRBV6-1|TRBJ2-7
CASSEAVGDSPYEQYF
>TRBV5-1|.
CASSLAGFSQGATEQYF
>TRBV29-1|TRBJ1-5
CSVRDRGLQPQHF
>TRBV5-1|TRBJ2-5
CASSPTGSPETQYF
>TRBV14|TRBJ2-1
CASSQELASNEQFF
>TRBV4-1|TRBJ2-7
CASSQEGLTSYEQYF
>TRBV9|TRBJ2-7
CASSPAGTGAYEQYF
>TRBV9|TRBJ2-3
CASSARTGGGTDTQYF
>TRBV9|TRBJ2-3
CASSTQGTPKDTQYF
>TRBV4-3|TRBJ2-7
CASSRLAGDFYEQYF
>TRBV2|TRBJ1-2
CASRHLQPGIYGYTF